The entry below describes one T cell receptor (beta chain). Its target is unknown. This sample stems from a study of graft-versus-host responses after intestinal transplantation. Whole-study context: Recipients had multivisceral, liver-intestinal, or isolated intestinal transplants. Recipients uniformly received anti-thymocyte globulin induction, followed by tacrolimus and steroids for about 3 years.

Germline V CDR1 and CDR2: LGHNA, YSLEER. This CDR3 is 15 amino acids long. V was trimmed by 1 base and J by 5 bases, leaving 15 bases between them. Overall study results and limits: GvH clones turned up in recipient marrow; some had shown up first in ileum or blood. Among circulating GvH clones, peak levels were associated with early post-transplant declines in HvG clones.

Some clones are missing from TCRdb's copy, which holds only in-frame ones; the method was immunoSEQ multiplex PCR. The repertoire includes about 35,000 clones, around 96% of them detected once, and less than 0.85% sits in the top ten. The sequenced sample was PBMCs, obtained 16 days after intestinal transplant. The clonotype was recovered from a human patient who received an intestinal transplant, so some T cells may come from the graft donor. This sequence joins TRBV4-3 and TRBJ2-7; D could derive from TRBD1 or TRBD2 (5 bases each). CDR3: CASSQGGRDADEQYF. Written as DNA, the CDR3 is TGCGCCAGCAGCCAAGGGGGCAGGGACGCTGACGAGCAGTACTTC.